This entry is about one TCR beta chain. Antigen unknown. The data were obtained in a study of T-cell reconstitution after alpha-beta-depleted transplantation in children. Notes on the study in general: Surviving recipient T cells and thymic progenitors accounted for the high day-60 TCRbeta diversity observed in some patients. The main origin of T-cell counts and diversity one year after transplant was newly produced T cells. Reported findings indicate that, about two months after transplant, alpha-beta T cells came from several hundred expanded clones, which were derived from non-depleted graft cells.

The CDR3 runs 14 residues. Trimming left V 0 bases short and J 6 bases short, with 9 bases between. Germline CDR1 is LNHNV and CDR2 is YYDKDF (reference sequence). Preparing the TCRbeta library involved the use of unique molecular identifiers. TCRdb re-called the PCR reads with MiXCR, one entry per CDR3 protein. The sample gives 700,000 to 850,000 distinct CDR3 sequences, 16% of which show up once; just under 5% is in the top ten. This chain joins TRBV15 and TRBJ1-5, with D perhaps matching TRBD1 (5 bases). The TCR sequence derives from a male patient younger than 18 who had a stem cell transplant for acute lymphoblastic leukemia, so the T cells may come from the graft donor. Sample: PBMCs, mostly from graft donor cells, taken 360 days after TCRalphabeta/CD19-depleted stem cell transplant. The CDR3 DNA reads TGTGCCACCAGCAGAGACCAGGGTACTCAGCCCCAGCATTTT. It translates to CATSRDQGTQPQHF.